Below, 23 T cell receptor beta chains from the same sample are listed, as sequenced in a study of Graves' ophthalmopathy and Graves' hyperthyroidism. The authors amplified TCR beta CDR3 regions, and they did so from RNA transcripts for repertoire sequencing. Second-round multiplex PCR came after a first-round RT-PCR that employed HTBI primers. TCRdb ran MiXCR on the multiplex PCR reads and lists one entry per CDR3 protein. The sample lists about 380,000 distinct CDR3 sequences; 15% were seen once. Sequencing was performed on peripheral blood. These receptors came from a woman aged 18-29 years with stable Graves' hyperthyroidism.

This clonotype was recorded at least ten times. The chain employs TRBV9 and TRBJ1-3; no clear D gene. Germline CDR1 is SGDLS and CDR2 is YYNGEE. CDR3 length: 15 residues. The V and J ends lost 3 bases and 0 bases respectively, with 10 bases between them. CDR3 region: CASSAGEGSGNTIYF. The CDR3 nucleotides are TGTGCCAGCAGCGCCGGGGAGGGCTCTGGAAACACCATATATTTT.

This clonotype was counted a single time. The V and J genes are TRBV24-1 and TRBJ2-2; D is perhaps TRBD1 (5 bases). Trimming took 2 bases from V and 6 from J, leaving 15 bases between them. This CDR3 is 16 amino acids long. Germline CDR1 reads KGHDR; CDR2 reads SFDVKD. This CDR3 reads CATSDYTDIPPGELFF. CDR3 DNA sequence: TGTGCCACCAGTGATTATACGGACATCCCCCCCGGGGAGCTGTTTTTT.

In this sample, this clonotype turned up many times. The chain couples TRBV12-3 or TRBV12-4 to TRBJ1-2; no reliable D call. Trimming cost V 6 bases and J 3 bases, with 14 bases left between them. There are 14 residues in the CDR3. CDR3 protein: CASRSGWLYYGYTF. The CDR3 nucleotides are TGTGCCAGCAGATCCGGATGGCTTTACTATGGCTACACCTTC.

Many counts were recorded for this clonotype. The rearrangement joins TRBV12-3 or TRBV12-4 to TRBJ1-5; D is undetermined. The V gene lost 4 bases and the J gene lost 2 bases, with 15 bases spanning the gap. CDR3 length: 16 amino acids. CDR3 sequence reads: CASSSLVGSGNQPQHF. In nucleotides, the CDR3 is TGTGCCAGCAGTTCACTGGTCGGATCGGGCAATCAGCCCCAGCATTTT.

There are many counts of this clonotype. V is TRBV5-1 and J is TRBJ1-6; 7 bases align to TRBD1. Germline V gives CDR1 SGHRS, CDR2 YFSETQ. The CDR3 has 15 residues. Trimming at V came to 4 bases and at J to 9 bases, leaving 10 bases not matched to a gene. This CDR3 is CASSPARQGGSPLHF. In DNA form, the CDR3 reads TGCGCCAGCAGCCCCGCCCGACAGGGCGGTTCACCCCTCCACTTT.

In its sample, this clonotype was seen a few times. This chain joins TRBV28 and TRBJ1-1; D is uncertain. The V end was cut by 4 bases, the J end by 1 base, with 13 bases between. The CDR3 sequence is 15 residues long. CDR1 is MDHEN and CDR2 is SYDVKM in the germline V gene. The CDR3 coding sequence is TGTGCCAGCAGTTCGCCGTTCCGGGCGAACACTGAAGCTTTCTTT. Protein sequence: CASSSPFRANTEAFF.

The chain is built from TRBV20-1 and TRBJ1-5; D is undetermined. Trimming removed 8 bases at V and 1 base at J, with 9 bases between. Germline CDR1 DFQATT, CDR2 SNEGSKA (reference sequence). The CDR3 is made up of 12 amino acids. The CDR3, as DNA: TGCAGTACTAAAGACAGCAATCAGCCCCAGCATTTT. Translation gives CSTKDSNQPQHF.

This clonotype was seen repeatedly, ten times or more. The CDR3: CASGKTGGLSYEQYF. In DNA form, the CDR3 reads TGTGCTAGTGGAAAAACCGGGGGCCTCTCCTACGAGCAGTACTTC. This chain joins TRBV12-5 and TRBJ2-7; either TRBD1 or TRBD2 may fit D (6 bases each). V was shortened by 6 bases and J by 0 bases, with 15 bases between the two germline ends. CDR3 length: 15 residues. Germline V CDR1 and CDR2: LGHNT, FRNRAP. Full variable domain (rest looked up from reference TRBV12-5 and TRBJ2-7): DARVTQTPRHKVTEMGQEVTMRCQPILGHNTVFWYRQTMMQGLELLAYFRNRAPLDDSGMPKDRFSAEMPDATLATLKIQPSEPRDSAVYFCASGKTGGLSYEQYFGPGTRLTVT.

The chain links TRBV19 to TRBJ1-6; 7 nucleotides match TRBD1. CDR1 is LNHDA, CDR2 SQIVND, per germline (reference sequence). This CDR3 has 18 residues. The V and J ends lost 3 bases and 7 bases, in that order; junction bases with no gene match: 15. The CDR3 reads CASSITGVNRGGNSPLHF. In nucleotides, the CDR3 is TGTGCCAGTAGTATCACTGGGGTAAACAGGGGAGGCAATTCACCCCTCCACTTT.

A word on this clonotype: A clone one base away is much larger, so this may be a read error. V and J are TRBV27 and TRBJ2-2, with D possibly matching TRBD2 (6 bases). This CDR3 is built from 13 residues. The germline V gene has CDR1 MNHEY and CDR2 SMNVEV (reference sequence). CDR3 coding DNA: TGTGCCAGCGCGGACTGGCTGGGCGGGGAGCTGTGTTTT. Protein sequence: CASADWLGGELCF.

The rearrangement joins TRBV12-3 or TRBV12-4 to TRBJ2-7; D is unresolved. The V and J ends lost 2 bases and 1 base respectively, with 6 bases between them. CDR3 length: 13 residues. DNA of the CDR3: TGTGCCAGCAGTTTAACGCGTTCCTACGAGCAGTACTTC. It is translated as CASSLTRSYEQYF.

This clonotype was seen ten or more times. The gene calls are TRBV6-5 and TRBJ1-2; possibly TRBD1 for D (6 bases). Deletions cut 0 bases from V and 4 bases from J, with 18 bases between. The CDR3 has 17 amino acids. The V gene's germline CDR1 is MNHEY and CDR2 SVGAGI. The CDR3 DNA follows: TGTGCCAGCAGTTACTCCGGGAAACAGGGAGAGGGCTATGGCTACACCTTC. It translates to CASSYSGKQGEGYGYTF.

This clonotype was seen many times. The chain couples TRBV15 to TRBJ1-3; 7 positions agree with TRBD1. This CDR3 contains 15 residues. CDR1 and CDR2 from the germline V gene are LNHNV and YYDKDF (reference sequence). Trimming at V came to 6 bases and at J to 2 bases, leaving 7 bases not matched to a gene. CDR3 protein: CATSPARGTGNTIYF. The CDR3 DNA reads TGTGCCACCAGTCCCGCCAGGGGGACTGGAAACACCATATATTTT.

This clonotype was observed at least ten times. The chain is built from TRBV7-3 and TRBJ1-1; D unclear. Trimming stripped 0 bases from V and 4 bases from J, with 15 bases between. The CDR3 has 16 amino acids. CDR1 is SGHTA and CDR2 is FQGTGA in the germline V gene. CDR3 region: CASSLTGGRAGTEAFF. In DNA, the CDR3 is TGTGCCAGCAGCTTAACAGGCGGGCGGGCGGGCACTGAAGCTTTCTTT.

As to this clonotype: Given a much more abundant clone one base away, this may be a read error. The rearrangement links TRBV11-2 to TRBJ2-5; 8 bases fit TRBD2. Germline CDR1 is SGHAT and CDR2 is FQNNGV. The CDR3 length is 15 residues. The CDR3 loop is CASSLWGLVGETKYF. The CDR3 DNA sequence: TGTGCCAGCAGCTTATGGGGACTAGTAGGAGAGACCAAGTACTTC. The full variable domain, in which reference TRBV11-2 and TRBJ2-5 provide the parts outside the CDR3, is EAGVAQSPRYKIIEKRQSVAFWCNPISGHATLYWYQQILGQGPKLLIQFQNNGVVDDSQLPKDRFSAERLKGVDSTLKIQPAKLEDSAVYLCASSLWGLVGETKYFGPGTRLLVL.

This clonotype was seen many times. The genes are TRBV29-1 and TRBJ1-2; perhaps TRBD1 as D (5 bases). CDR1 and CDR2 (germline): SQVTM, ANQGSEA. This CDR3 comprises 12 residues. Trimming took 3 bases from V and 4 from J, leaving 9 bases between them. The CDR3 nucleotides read TGCAGCGTTGATCGAAGGGGCTATGGCTACACCTTC. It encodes CSVDRRGYGYTF.

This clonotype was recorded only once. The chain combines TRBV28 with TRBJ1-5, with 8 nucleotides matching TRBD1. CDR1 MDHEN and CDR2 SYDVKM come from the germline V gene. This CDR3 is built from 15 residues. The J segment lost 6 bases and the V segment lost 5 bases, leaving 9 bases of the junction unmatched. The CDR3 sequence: CASSPRTGRSQPQHF. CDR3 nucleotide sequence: TGTGCCAGCAGTCCCCGGACAGGGAGGAGTCAGCCCCAGCATTTT.

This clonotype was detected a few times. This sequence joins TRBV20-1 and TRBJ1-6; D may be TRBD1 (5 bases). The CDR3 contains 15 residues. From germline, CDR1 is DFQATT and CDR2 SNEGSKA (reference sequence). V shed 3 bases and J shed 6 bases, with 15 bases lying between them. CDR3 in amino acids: CSASLAGPTNSPLHF. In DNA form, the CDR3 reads TGCAGTGCTAGTCTAGCGGGACCGACTAATTCACCCCTCCACTTT.

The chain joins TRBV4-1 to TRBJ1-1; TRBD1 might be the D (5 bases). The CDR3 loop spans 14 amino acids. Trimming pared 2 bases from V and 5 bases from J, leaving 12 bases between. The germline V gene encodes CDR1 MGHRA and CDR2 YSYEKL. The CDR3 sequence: CASSQIMGGTEAFF. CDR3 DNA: TGCGCCAGCAGCCAAATAATGGGGGGAACTGAAGCTTTCTTT.

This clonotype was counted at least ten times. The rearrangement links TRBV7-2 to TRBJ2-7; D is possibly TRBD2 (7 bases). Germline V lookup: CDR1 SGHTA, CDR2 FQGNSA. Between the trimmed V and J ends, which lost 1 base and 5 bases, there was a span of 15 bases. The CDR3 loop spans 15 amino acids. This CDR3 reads CASSLVGGLRDEQYF. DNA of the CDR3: TGTGCCAGCAGCTTAGTGGGGGGGCTCCGAGACGAGCAGTACTTC.

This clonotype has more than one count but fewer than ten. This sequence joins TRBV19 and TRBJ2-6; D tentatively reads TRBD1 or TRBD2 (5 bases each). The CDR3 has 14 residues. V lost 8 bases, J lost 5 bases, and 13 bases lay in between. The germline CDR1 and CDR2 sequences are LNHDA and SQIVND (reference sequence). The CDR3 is CASGDRGRANVLTF. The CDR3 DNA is TGTGCCAGTGGGGACCGGGGCAGGGCCAACGTCCTGACTTTC. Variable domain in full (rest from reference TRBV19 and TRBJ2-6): DGGITQSPKYLFRKEGQNVTLSCEQNLNHDAMYWYRQDPGQGLRLIYYSQIVNDFQKGDIAEGYSVSREKKESFPLTVTSAQKNPTAFYLCASGDRGRANVLTFGAGSRLTVL.

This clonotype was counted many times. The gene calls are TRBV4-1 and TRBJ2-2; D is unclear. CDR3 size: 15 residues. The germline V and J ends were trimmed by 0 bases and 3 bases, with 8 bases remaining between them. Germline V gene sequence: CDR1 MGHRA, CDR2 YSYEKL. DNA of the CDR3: TGCGCCAGCAGCCAAGATAAAGGTGACACCGGGGAGCTGTTTTTT. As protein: CASSQDKGDTGELFF.

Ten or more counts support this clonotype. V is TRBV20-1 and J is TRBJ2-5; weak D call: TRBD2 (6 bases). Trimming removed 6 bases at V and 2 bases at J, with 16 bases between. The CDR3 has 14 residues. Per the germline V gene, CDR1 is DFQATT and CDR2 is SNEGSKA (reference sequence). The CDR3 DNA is TGCAGTGCCGACGGGACTTACTCTCAAGAGACCCAGTACTTC. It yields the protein CSADGTYSQETQYF.